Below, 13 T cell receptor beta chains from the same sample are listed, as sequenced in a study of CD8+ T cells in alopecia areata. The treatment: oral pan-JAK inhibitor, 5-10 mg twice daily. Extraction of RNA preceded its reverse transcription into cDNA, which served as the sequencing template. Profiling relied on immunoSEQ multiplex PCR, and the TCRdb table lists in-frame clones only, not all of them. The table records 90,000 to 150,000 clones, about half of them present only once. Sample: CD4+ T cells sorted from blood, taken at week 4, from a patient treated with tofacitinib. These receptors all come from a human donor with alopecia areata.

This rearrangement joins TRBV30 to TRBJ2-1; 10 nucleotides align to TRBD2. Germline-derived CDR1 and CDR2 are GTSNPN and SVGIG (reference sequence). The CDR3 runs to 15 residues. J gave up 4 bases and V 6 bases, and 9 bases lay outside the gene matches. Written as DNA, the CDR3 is TGTGCCTGCACAAGCGGGAGGGCCCAGTACAATGAGCAGTTCTTC. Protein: CACTSGRAQYNEQFF.

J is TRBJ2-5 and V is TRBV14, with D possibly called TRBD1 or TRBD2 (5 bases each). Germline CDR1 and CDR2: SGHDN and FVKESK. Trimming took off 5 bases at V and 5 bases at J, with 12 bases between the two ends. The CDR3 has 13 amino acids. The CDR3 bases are TGTGCCAGCAGCGTTGGGACGTGGGAGACCCAGTACTTC. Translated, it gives CASSVGTWETQYF.

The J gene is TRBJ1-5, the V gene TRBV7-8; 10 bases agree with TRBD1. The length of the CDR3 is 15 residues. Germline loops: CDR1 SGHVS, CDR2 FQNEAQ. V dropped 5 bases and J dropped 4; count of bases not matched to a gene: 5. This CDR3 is CASSPGQGVNQPQHF. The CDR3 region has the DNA TGTGCCAGCAGCCCAGGACAGGGGGTTAATCAGCCCCAGCATTTT.

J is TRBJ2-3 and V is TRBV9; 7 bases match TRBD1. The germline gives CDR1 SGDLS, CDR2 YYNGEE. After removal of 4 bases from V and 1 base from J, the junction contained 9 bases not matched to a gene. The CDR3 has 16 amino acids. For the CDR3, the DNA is TGTGCCAGCAGCCAAACGCGCCAGGGGGGCACAGATACGCAGTATTTT. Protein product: CASSQTRQGGTDTQYF.

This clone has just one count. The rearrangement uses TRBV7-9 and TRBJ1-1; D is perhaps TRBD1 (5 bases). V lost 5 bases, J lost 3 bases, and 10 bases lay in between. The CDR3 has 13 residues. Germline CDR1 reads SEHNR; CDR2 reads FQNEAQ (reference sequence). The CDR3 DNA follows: TGTGCCAGCAGCGCTCAGGGATACACTGAAGCTTTCTTT. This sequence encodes CASSAQGYTEAFF.

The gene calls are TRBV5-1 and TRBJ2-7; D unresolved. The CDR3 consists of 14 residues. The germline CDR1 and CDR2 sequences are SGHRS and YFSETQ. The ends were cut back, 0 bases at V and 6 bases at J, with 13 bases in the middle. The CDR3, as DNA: TGCGCCAGCAGCTTGGCCAGTAGGGCATCCGAGCAGTACTTC. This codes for CASSLASRASEQYF.

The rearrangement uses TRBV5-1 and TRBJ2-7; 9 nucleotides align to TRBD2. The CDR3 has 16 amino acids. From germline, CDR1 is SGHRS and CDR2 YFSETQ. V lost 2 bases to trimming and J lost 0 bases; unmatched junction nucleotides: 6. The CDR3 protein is CASSFLAGLSSYEQYF. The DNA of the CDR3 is TGCGCCAGCAGCTTCCTAGCGGGGCTCAGCTCCTACGAGCAGTACTTC.

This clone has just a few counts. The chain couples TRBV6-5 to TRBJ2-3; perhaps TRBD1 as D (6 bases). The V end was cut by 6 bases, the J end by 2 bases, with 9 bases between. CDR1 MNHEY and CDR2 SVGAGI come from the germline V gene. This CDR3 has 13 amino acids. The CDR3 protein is CASRRDNTDTQYF. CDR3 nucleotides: TGTGCCAGCAGAAGGGACAACACAGATACGCAGTATTTT.

CDR3 amino acids: CAWSPGLAGVIAGELFF. The CDR3 DNA is TGTGCCTGGAGTCCAGGACTAGCGGGAGTTATAGCCGGGGAGCTGTTTTTT. This chain joins TRBV30 and TRBJ2-2; 13 positions agree with TRBD2. CDR3 length: 17 residues. CDR1 is GTSNPN, CDR2 SVGIG, per germline (reference sequence). V lost 2 bases, J lost 6 bases, and 9 bases stayed unmatched.

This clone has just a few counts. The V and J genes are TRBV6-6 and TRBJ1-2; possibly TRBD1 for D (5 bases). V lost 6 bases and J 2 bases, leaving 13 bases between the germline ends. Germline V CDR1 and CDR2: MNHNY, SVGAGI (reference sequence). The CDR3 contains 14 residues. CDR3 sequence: CASSLGGGNYGYTF. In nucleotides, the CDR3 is TGTGCCAGCAGCCTCGGGGGTGGGAACTATGGCTACACCTTC.

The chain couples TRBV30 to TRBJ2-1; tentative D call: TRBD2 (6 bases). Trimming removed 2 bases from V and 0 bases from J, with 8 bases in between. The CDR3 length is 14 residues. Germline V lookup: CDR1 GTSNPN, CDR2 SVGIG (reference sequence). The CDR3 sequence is CAWSWRGSYNEQFF. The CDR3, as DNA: TGTGCCTGGAGTTGGCGGGGCTCCTACAATGAGCAGTTCTTC.

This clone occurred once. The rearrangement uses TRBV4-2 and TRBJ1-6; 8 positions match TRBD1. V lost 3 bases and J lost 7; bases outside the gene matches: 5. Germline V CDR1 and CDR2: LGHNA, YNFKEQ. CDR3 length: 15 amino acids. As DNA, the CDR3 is TGTGCCAGCAGCCACCAACAGGGGGACAATTCACCCCTCCACTTT. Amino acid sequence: CASSHQQGDNSPLHF.

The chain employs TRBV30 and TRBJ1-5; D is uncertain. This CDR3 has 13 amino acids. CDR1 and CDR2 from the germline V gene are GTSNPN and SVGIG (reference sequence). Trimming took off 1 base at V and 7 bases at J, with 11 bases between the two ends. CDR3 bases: TGTGCCTGGAGTGCCCGGGAGTCCCAGCCCCAGCATTTT. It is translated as CAWSARESQPQHF.